Listed below are T cell receptor beta chains from one sample, sequenced in a study of cytomegalovirus exposure and HLA in healthy donors. The assay was immunoSEQ multiplex PCR, and TCRdb's table has in-frame clones only and misses some. Among 90,000 to 100,000 clones, around 74% were seen once, and the ten largest hold 7.1%. Sequenced input: PBMCs. All receptors come from a man aged 35-49 years in good health and CMV-seropositive. Each CDR3 is given with its conserved first and last residue. A D gene is named only where the DNA matches it firmly. Clone sizes are given selectively: once, few, many, or a class where the clone is expanded.

j_call d_call clone_size v_call cdr3_length cdr3_nt cdr3_aa
TRBJ2-7 - few TRBV7-9 14 TGTTCCAGCAGCAAGCCGGGTCACAACTACGAGCAGTACTTC CSSSKPGHNYEQYF
TRBJ1-5 TRBD1 - TRBV5-1 13 TGCGCCAGCAGCTTGGAAGGGGGCCAGCCCCAGCATTTT CASSLEGGQPQHF
TRBJ2-5 TRBD2 - TRBV10-3 16 TGTGCCATCAGTCCCCAGGGGAGCGGGGGGGGTCAGACCCAGTACTTC CAISPQGSGGGQTQYF
TRBJ2-7 TRBD2 - TRBV27 15 TGTGCCAGCAGGGGACTAGCGGGAAGCTCCTACGAGCAGTACTTC CASRGLAGSSYEQYF
TRBJ1-6 - - TRBV5-1 13 TGCGCCAGCAGCTTGACTGGTAATTCACCCCTCCACTTT CASSLTGNSPLHF
TRBJ2-7 TRBD2 once TRBV5-6 14 TGTGCCAGCAGCTTAATTAGCGGGAACCACGAGCAGTACTTC CASSLISGNHEQYF
TRBJ2-1 TRBD1 - TRBV19 19 TGTGCCAGTAGAAAACAGGGGGATCTTTCGCTCAGCTTGATGAATGAGCAGTTCTTC CASRKQGDLSLSLMNEQFF
TRBJ2-5 TRBD1 - TRBV6-1 15 TGTGCCAGCAGTGAAGAGAACAGGGGTTCAGAGACCCAGTACTTC CASSEENRGSETQYF
TRBJ2-3 - - TRBV5-6 12 TGTGCCAGCGGGCATTCCACAGATACGCAGTATTTT CASGHSTDTQYF
TRBJ2-3 TRBD1 few TRBV4-1 16 TGCGCCAGCAGCCAATACAGGGGGCGGACACAAGATACGCAGTATTTT CASSQYRGRTQDTQYF
TRBJ2-6 - - TRBV10-3 15 TGTGCCATCAGTGAGTCTGAGGCTGGGGCCAACGTCCTGACTTTC CAISESEAGANVLTF
TRBJ2-5 TRBD2 - TRBV4-2 16 TGTGCCAGCAGCCACCGAGCGGGGGGGAACCAAGAGACCCAGTACTTC CASSHRAGGNQETQYF
TRBJ2-5 TRBD2 - TRBV28 14 TGTGCCACTCGATTGGGGGGGGAGGGAGAGACCCAGTACTTC CATRLGGEGETQYF
TRBJ2-7 TRBD1 - TRBV4-1 16 TGCGCCAGCAGCCATACCCCCGGGACAGATTCCTACGAGCAGTACTTC CASSHTPGTDSYEQYF
TRBJ1-2 TRBD1 - TRBV29-1 16 TGCAGCGTTGCCGACAGGGAACGTGAAGAGGACTATGGCTACACCTTC CSVADREREEDYGYTF
TRBJ2-7 TRBD1 - TRBV9 14 TGTGCCAGCAGCGTTGACAGGGCTAGTTACGAGCAGTACTTC CASSVDRASYEQYF
TRBJ1-1 - - TRBV9 14 TGTGCCAGCAGCGTAGGTTCAGATAACACTGAAGCTTTCTTT CASSVGSDNTEAFF
TRBJ2-4 TRBD2 - TRBV28 16 TGTGCCAGCAGCCACCACGGGGGGGATGGCAAAAACATTCAGTACTTC CASSHHGGDGKNIQYF
TRBJ2-5 - - TRBV7-8 14 TGTGCCAGCAGCTTAGTCTTCCTTCTAGAGACCCAGTACTTC CASSLVFLLETQYF
TRBJ1-6 TRBD1 few TRBV2 14 TGTGCCAGCAGTGTGGGACAGAGTAATTCACCCCTCCACTTT CASSVGQSNSPLHF
TRBJ2-1 TRBD2 - TRBV7-2 15 TGTGCCAGCAGCTTTGGGTCTAGCGGGAGTTATGAGCAGTTCTTC CASSFGSSGSYEQFF
TRBJ1-2 TRBD1 once TRBV9 15 TGTGCCAGCAGCCCCTCCCCAGGGGGAACCTATGGCTACACCTTC CASSPSPGGTYGYTF
TRBJ1-1 - - TRBV19 15 TGTGCCAGTAGTATAGGGCGGCTGGTGAACACTGAAGCTTTCTTT CASSIGRLVNTEAFF
TRBJ2-5 TRBD2 - TRBV11-2 17 TGTGCCAGCAGCTTAGTAGGCGGGGGGGCCGGGTTGGAGACCCAGTACTTC CASSLVGGGAGLETQYF
TRBJ2-1 TRBD2 - TRBV5-1 15 TGCGCCAGCAGCGACCTCTCGGGGGGGGGCAATGAGCAGTTCTTC CASSDLSGGGNEQFF